This T cell receptor (beta chain) emerged from a study of shared clonotypes between healthy human individuals. In the naive CD8 group, cells lacked CD45RO and were positively selected for CCR7, so terminally differentiated effector memory CD45RA+ cells were left out. Generated by immunoSEQ multiplex PCR, the TCRdb table keeps only in-frame clones and is missing some. The repertoire consists of more than 600,000 clones, with roughly 94% occurring once and the leading ten covering approximately 24%. V lost 1 base, J lost 10 bases, and 6 bases stayed unmatched. Germline CDR1 SGHNT, CDR2 YYREEE (reference sequence). The CDR3 has 15 residues.

The chain joins TRBV5-4 to TRBJ2-1, with 12 bases lining up with TRBD2. The specimen was naive CD8+ T cells sorted from blood. The origin of this receptor is a man aged 25 to 40 in good health. This CDR3 is CASSLSSGRAREQFF. Written as DNA, the CDR3 is TGTGCCAGCAGCTTGTCTAGCGGGAGGGCCAGGGAGCAGTTCTTC.